One sample yielded the 6 T cell receptor beta chains listed below, sequenced in a study of beta chain features in type 1 diabetes. Regarding the study as a whole: Within each of all four CD4+ subsets, Type 1 diabetes patients had TCRB CDR3s that were moderately but significantly shorter.

Their antigen targets remain unknown. Reverse transcribing all isolated RNA meant expressed TCRB transcripts were sequenced. The assay was immunoSEQ multiplex PCR, and TCRdb's table has in-frame clones only and misses some. Among approximately 26,000 clones listed, around 60% were seen once. Specimen: Tregs from blood. Receptor source: a woman between 25 and 40 years old with type 1 diabetes.

The chain joins TRBV4-1 to TRBJ1-2; TRBD1 aligns across 7 bases. Germline V gene lookup returns CDR1 MGHRA and CDR2 YSYEKL. This CDR3 has 14 residues. V was pared by 6 bases and J by 3 bases, with 7 bases of the junction left unmatched. CDR3 residues: CASSLTGSDYGYTF. The DNA of the CDR3 is TGCGCCAGCAGTTTGACAGGGAGCGACTATGGCTACACCTTC.

The CDR3 loop is CASSSTENTEAFF. The CDR3 coding sequence is TGTGCCAGCAGCTCAACAGAGAACACTGAAGCTTTCTTT. The V gene is TRBV11-3, the J gene TRBJ1-1; D uncertain. From germline, CDR1 is SGHNT and CDR2 YENEEA. The germline V and J ends were trimmed by 4 bases and 1 base, with 7 bases remaining between them. CDR3 size: 13 residues.

The rearrangement uses TRBV27 and TRBJ1-2, with TRBD1 identical over 9 bases. The CDR3 contains 14 residues. J gave up 3 bases and V 6 bases, and 5 bases lay outside the gene matches. The germline V gene has CDR1 MNHEY and CDR2 SMNVEV (reference sequence). The CDR3 loop reads CASRPGTGHYGYTF. CDR3 in DNA: TGTGCCAGCAGACCCGGGACAGGGCACTATGGCTACACCTTC.

The chain has TRBV5-1 and TRBJ2-1; 8 bases align to TRBD2. Germline values: CDR1 SGHRS, CDR2 YFSETQ. The CDR3 length is 16 residues. Germline trimming cut 4 bases from V and 0 bases from J; bases unmatched to any gene: 6. Here the CDR3 reads CASSDSAGGSYNEQFF. In DNA form, the CDR3 reads TGCGCCAGCAGCGATTCGGCGGGAGGCTCCTACAATGAGCAGTTCTTC.

Points on this clone: Other nucleotide sequences from this sample produce the same CDR3. This sequence joins TRBV10-1 and TRBJ2-7; a possible D gene is TRBD2 (6 bases). The CDR3 is 13 amino acids. V was trimmed by 0 bases and J by 3 bases, leaving 6 bases between them. Germline V lookup: CDR1 WNHNN, CDR2 SYGVQD (reference sequence). The CDR3 reads CASSESGGYEQYF. Written as DNA, the CDR3 is TGCGCCAGCAGTGAGTCGGGGGGCTACGAGCAGTACTTC.

The chain has TRBV4-1 and TRBJ2-7; possible D gene TRBD2, 6 bases. This CDR3 region has 16 residues. Trimming stripped 1 base from V and 2 bases from J, with 15 bases between. The V gene's germline CDR1 is MGHRA and CDR2 YSYEKL. CDR3 in amino acids: CASSQGPVAGPYEQYF. DNA for the CDR3: TGCGCCAGCAGCCAAGGGCCGGTTGCGGGGCCCTACGAGCAGTACTTC.